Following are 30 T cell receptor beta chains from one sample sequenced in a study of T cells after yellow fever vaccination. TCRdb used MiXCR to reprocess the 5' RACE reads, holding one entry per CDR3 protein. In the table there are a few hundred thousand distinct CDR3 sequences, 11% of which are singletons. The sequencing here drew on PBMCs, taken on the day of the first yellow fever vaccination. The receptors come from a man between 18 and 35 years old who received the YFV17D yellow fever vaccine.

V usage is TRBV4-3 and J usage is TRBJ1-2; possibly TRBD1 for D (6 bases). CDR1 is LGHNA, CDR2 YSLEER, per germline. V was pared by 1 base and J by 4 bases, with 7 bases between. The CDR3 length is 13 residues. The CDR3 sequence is CASSQGDTYGYTF. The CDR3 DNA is TGCGCCAGCAGCCAAGGGGACACCTATGGCTACACCTTC.

The CDR3 sequence: CASSQDLQGSLETQYF. The DNA for the CDR3 is TGTGCCAGCAGCCAAGATCTACAGGGCTCGTTGGAGACCCAGTACTTC. The gene calls are TRBV4-2 and TRBJ2-5, with TRBD1 as a possible D gene (6 bases). Germline V gene data show CDR1 as LGHNA and CDR2 as YNFKEQ. V dropped 0 bases and J dropped 5 bases, with 16 bases sitting between them. CDR3 length: 16 amino acids.

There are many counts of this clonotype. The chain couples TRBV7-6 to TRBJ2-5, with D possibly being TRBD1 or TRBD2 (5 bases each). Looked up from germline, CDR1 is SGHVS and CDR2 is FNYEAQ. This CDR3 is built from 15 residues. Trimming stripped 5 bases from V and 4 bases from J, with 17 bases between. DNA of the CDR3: TGTGCCAGCAGCCGGGGCGGGTTTGAGGGAGAGACCCAGTACTTC. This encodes CASSRGGFEGETQYF.

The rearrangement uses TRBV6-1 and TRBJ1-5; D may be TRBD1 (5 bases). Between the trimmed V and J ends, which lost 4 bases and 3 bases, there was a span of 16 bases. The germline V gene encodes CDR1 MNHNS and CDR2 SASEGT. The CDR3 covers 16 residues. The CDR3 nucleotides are TGTGCCAGCAGTGGAGAGTTGCAGGGATTCAATCAGCCCCAGCATTTT. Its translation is CASSGELQGFNQPQHF.

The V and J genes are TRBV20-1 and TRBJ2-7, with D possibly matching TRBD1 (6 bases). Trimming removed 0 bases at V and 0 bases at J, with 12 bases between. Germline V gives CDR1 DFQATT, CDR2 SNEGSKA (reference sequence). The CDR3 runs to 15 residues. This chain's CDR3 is CSARDPRTDSYEQYF. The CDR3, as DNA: TGCAGTGCTAGAGATCCACGGACAGACTCCTACGAGCAGTACTTC.

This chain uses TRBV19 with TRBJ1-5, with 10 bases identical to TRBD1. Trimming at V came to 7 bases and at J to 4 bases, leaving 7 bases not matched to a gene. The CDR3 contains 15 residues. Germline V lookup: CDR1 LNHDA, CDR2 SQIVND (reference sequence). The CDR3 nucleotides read TGTGCCAGTACGACAGGGGGCTTTTTAAATCAGCCCCAGCATTTT. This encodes CASTTGGFLNQPQHF. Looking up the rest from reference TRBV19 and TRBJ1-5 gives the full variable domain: DGGITQSPKYLFRKEGQNVTLSCEQNLNHDAMYWYRQDPGQGLRLIYYSQIVNDFQKGDIAEGYSVSREKKESFPLTVTSAQKNPTAFYLCASTTGGFLNQPQHFGDGTRLSIL.

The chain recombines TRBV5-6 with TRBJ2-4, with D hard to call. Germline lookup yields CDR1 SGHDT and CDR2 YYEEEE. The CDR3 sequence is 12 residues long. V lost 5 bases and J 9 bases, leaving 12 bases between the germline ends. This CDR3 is CASSFPYGIQYF. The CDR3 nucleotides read TGTGCCAGCAGTTTCCCATATGGCATTCAGTACTTC. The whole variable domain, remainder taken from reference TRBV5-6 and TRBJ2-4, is DAGVTQSPTHLIKTRGQQVTLRCSPKSGHDTVSWYQQALGQGPQFIFQYYEEEERQRGNFPDRFSGHQFPNYSSELNVNALLLGDSALYLCASSFPYGIQYFGAGTRLSVL.

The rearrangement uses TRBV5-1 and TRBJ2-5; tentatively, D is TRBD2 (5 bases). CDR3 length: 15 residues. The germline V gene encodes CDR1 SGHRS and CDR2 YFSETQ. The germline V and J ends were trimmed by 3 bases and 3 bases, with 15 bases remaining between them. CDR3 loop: CASSSSEGGKETQYF. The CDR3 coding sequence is TGCGCCAGCAGCTCCAGTGAGGGTGGGAAAGAGACCCAGTACTTC.

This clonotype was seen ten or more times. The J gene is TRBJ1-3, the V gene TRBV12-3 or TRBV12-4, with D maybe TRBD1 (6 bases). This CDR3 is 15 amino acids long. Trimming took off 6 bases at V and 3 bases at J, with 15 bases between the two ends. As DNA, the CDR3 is TGTGCCAGCAGACCCACAGGGCTCGGTGGAAACACCATATATTTT. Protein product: CASRPTGLGGNTIYF.

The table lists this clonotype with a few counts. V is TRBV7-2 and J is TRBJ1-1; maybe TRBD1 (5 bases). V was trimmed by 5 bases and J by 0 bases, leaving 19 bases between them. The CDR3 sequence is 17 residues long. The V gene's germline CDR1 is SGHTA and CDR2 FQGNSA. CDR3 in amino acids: CASSRGLRGGLNTEAFF. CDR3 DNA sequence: TGTGCCAGCAGCCGGGGCCTCAGAGGAGGATTGAACACTGAAGCTTTCTTT.

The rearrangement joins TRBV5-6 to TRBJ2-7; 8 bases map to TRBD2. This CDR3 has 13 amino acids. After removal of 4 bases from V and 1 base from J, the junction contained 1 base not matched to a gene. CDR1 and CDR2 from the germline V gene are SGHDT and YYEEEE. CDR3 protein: CASSSGGSYEQYV. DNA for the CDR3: TGTGCCAGCAGCAGCGGGGGTTCCTACGAGCAGTACGTC.

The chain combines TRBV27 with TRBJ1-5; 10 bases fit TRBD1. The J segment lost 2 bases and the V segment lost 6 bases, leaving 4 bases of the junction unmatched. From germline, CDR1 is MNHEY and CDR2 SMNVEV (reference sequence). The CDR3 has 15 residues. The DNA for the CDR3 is TGTGCCAGCAGGGCGACAGGGGGCGGCAATCAGCCCCAGCATTTT. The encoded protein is CASRATGGGNQPQHF.

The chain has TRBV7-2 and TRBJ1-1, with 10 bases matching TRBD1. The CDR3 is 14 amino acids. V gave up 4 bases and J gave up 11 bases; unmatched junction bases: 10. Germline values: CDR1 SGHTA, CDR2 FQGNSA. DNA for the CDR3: TGTGCCAGCAGCTACACCCGACAGGGGGCGAGGGCTTTCTTT. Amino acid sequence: CASSYTRQGARAFF. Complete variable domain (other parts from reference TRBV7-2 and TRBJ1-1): GAGVSQSPSNKVTEKGKDVELRCDPISGHTALYWYRQSLGQGLEFLIYFQGNSAPDKSGLPSDRFSAERTGGSVSTLTIQRTQQEDSAVYLCASSYTRQGARAFFGQGTRLTVV.

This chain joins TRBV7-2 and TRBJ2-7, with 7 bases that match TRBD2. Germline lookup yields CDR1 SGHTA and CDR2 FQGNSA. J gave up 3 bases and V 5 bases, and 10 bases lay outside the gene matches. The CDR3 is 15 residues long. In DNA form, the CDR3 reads TGTGCCAGCAGCCTCCAAGCGTCGGGGGGCTACGAGCAGTACTTC. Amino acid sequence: CASSLQASGGYEQYF. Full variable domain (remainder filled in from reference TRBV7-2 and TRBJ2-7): GAGVSQSPSNKVTEKGKDVELRCDPISGHTALYWYRQSLGQGLEFLIYFQGNSAPDKSGLPSDRFSAERTGGSVSTLTIQRTQQEDSAVYLCASSLQASGGYEQYFGPGTRLTVT.

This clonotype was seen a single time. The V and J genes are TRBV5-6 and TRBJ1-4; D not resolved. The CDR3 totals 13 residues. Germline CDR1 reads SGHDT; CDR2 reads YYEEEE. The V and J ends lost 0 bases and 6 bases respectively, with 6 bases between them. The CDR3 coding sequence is TGTGCCAGCAGCTTGGGTGGGCATGAAAAACTGTTTTTT. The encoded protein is CASSLGGHEKLFF.

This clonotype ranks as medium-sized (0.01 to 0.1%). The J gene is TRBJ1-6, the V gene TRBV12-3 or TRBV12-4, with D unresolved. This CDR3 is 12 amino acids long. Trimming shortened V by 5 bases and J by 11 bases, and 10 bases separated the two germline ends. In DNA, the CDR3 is TGTGCCAGCAGTAACCCACCCGCACCCCTCCACTTT. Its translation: CASSNPPAPLHF.

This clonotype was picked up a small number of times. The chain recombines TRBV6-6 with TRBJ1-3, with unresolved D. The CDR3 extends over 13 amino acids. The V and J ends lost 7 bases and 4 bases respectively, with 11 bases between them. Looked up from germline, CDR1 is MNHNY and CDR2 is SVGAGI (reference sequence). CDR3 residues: CASTPSGGNTIYF. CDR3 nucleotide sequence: TGTGCCAGCACCCCCTCCGGGGGAAACACCATATATTTT.

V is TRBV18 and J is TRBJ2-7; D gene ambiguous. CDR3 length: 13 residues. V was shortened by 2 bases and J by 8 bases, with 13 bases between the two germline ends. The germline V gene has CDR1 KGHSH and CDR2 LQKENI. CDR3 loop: CASSPDANAQQYV. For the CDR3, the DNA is TGTGCCAGCTCACCAGATGCAAATGCACAGCAGTACGTC.

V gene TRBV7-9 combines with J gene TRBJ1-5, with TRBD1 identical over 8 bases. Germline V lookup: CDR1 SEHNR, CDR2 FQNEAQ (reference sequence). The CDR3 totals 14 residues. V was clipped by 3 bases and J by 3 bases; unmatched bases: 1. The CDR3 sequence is CASSLDRDNQPQHF. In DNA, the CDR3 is TGTGCCAGCAGCTTGGACAGGGACAATCAGCCCCAGCATTTT.

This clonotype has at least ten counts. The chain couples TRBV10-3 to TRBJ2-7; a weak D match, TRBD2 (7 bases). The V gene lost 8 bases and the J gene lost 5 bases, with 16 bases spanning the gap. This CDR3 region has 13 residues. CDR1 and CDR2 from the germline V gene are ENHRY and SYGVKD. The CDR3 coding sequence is TGTGCCATCCATAAGGGGGGGGGCGACGAGCAGTACTTC. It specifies CAIHKGGGDEQYF.

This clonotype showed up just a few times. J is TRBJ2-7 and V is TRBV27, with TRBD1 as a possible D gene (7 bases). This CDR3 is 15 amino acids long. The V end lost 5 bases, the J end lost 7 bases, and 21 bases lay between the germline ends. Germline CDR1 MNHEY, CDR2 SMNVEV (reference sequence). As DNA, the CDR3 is TGTGCCAGCAGTCGCCAGGGGCCCTCAGGGGGGGAGCAGTACGTC. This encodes CASSRQGPSGGEQYV.

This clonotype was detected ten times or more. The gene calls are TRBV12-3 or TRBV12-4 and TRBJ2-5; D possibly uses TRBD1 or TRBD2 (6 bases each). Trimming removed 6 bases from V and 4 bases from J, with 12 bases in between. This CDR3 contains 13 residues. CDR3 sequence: CASSLGGGETQYF. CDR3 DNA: TGTGCCAGCAGCTTGGGGGGCGGAGAGACCCAGTACTTC.

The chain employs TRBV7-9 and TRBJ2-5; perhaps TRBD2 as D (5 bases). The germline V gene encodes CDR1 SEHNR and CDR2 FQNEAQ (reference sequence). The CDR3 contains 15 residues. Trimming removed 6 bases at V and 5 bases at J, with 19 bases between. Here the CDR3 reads CASSPSGVKRETQYF. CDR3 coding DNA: TGTGCCAGCAGTCCCTCGGGCGTAAAGCGGGAGACCCAGTACTTC.

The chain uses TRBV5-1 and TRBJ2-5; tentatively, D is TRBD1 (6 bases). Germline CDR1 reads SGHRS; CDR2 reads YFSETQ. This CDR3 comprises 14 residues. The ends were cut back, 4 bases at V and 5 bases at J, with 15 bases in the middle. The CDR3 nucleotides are TGCGCCAGCAGCGGGGGACACTGGGGGGAGACCCAGTACTTC. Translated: CASSGGHWGETQYF.

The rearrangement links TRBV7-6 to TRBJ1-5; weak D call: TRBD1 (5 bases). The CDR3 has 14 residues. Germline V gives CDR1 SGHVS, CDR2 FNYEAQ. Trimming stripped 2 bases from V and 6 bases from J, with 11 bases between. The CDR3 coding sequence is TGTGCCAGCAGCTTACAGGGATTGAGTCAGCCCCAGCATTTT. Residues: CASSLQGLSQPQHF.

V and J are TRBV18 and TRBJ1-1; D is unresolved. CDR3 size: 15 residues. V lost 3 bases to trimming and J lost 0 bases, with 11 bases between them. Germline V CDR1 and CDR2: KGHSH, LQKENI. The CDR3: CASSPRAEVNTEAFF. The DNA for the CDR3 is TGTGCCAGCTCACCCCGGGCGGAGGTGAACACTGAAGCTTTCTTT.

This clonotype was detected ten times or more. This CDR3 is CASSPRPVQSGELFF. The CDR3 DNA reads TGCGCCAGCAGCCCACGACCAGTACAGTCCGGGGAGCTGTTTTTT. V and J are TRBV4-3 and TRBJ2-2; D gene ambiguous. CDR1 is LGHNA and CDR2 is YSLEER in the germline V gene. The CDR3 extends over 15 amino acids. V was trimmed by 4 bases and J by 6 bases, leaving 15 bases between them.

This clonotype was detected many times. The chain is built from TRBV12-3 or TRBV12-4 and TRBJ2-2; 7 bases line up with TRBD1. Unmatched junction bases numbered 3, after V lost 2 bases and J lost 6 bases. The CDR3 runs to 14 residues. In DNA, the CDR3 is TGTGCCAGCAGTTTATTCCAGGGGGCCGGGGAGCTGTTTTTT. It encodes CASSLFQGAGELFF.

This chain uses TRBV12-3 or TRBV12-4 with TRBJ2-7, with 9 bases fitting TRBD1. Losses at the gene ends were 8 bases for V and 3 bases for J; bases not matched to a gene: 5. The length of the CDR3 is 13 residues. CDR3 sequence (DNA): TGTGCCAGCTCAAACAGGGGGCTCTACGAGCAGTACTTC. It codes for CASSNRGLYEQYF.

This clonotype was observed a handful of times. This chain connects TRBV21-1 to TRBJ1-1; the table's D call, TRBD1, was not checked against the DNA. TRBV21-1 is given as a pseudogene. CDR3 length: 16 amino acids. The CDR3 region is CASSNAQGGRNTEAFF. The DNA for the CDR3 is TGTGCCAGCAGCAACGCCCAGGGTGGCAGGAACACTGAAGCTTTCTTT.